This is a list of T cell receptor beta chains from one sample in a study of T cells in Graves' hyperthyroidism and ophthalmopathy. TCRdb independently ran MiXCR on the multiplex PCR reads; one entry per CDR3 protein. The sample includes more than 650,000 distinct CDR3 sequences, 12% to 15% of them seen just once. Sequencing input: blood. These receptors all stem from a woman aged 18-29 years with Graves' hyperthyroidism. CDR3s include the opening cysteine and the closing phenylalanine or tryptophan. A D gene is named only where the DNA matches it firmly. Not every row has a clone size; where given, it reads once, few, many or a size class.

CASSLSRGPEQYF	TGTGCCAGCAGCCTTAGCAGGGGCCCCGAGCAGTACTTC	many	-	TRBV7-9	TRBJ2-7
CASSLMGPATNEKLFF	TGTGCCAGCAGTTTGATGGGGCCTGCAACTAATGAAAAACTGTTTTTT	few	-	TRBV28	TRBJ1-4
CASSPGTLISPLHF	TGTGCCAGCAGCCCCGGGACGTTAATCTCACCCCTCCACTTT	-	-	TRBV12-3/TRBV12-4	TRBJ1-6
CASSRVDEQFF	TGTGCCAGCAGCCGTGTGGATGAGCAGTTCTTC	many	-	TRBV7-2	TRBJ2-1
CASSPARSPDYEQYF	TGTGCCAGCAGTCCTGCGAGGTCCCCCGACTACGAGCAGTACTTC	few	-	TRBV28	TRBJ2-7
CASRGGTGHNYGYTF	TGCGCCAGCAGGGGCGGGACAGGCCATAACTATGGCTACACCTTC	few	TRBD1	TRBV5-1	TRBJ1-2
CASTLDRSSYNEQFF	TGTGCCAGCACTCTGGACAGGAGCTCCTACAATGAGCAGTTCTTC	many	TRBD1	TRBV6-1	TRBJ2-1
CASSFIIGGRASGTDTQYF	TGTGCCAGCAGTTTTATCATTGGCGGGAGGGCCAGCGGCACAGATACGCAGTATTTT	many	TRBD2	TRBV28	TRBJ2-3
CSVESGSSYNEQFF	TGCAGCGTGGAGAGCGGGAGCTCCTACAATGAGCAGTTCTTC	few	TRBD2	TRBV29-1	TRBJ2-1
CSARDITGHSNQPQHF	TGCAGTGCTAGAGATATAACAGGGCATAGCAATCAGCCCCAGCATTTT	-	-	TRBV20-1	TRBJ1-5
CSAGRLGTSEKTQYF	TGCAGTGCTGGCCGCCTCGGGACTAGCGAAAAGACCCAGTACTTC	many	TRBD2	TRBV20-1	TRBJ2-5
CASSLTLRRFNQPQHF	TGTGCCAGCAGTTTAACCCTTAGGAGGTTTAATCAGCCCCAGCATTTT	many	-	TRBV28	TRBJ1-5
CASSFGQGGYQPQHF	TGTGCCAGTAGTTTTGGACAGGGCGGTTATCAGCCCCAGCATTTT	-	TRBD1	TRBV19	TRBJ1-5
CASSLERYTGELFF	TGTGCCAGCAGCTTAGAAAGATACACCGGGGAGCTGTTTTTT	-	-	TRBV11-2	TRBJ2-2
CASSYGGRAYEQFF	TGTGCCAGCAGTTATGGCGGGAGGGCCTATGAGCAGTTCTTC	-	TRBD2	TRBV6-2/TRBV6-3	TRBJ2-1
CASSFLGGPREQYF	TGTGCCAGCAGCTTCTTGGGGGGGCCAAGGGAGCAGTACTTC	-	-	TRBV11-2	TRBJ2-7
CASSLNRERGSSTDTQYF	TGCGCCAGCAGCTTGAATCGGGAGAGGGGGTCTAGCACAGATACGCAGTATTTT	-	-	TRBV5-1	TRBJ2-3
CASCGLAGPTDTQYF	TGTGCCAGCTGTGGACTAGCGGGGCCCACAGATACGCAGTATTTT	-	TRBD2	TRBV6-4	TRBJ2-3
CACHTTRGEQFF	TGTGCCTGTCACACAACGAGGGGTGAGCAGTTCTTC	few	-	TRBV30	TRBJ2-1
CASTSPGLAGEQFF	TGTGCCAGCACCTCCCCCGGACTAGCGGGAGAGCAGTTCTTC	few	TRBD2	TRBV28	TRBJ2-1
CAWTGGAALNTGELFF	TGTGCCTGGACCGGAGGAGCGGCCCTGAACACCGGGGAGCTGTTTTTT	many	-	TRBV30	TRBJ2-2
CASSLGPGRPSGYEQYF	TGTGCCAGCAGCCTAGGGCCGGGACGACCTTCTGGGTACGAGCAGTACTTC	few	-	TRBV7-2	TRBJ2-7
CASSFGGPAYEQYF	TGTGCCAGCAGTTTTGGCGGACCTGCCTACGAGCAGTACTTC	many	-	TRBV28	TRBJ2-7
CASSSGQAPRGIQYF	TGTGCCAGCAGCTCCGGACAGGCTCCTAGGGGCATTCAGTACTTC	many	TRBD1	TRBV11-2	TRBJ2-4
CASRLRSSGANVLTF	TGTGCCAGCAGACTCAGGAGCTCTGGGGCCAACGTCCTGACTTTC	few	-	TRBV12-3/TRBV12-4	TRBJ2-6
CASSEAPYQPQHF	TGTGCCAGCAGTGAAGCCCCTTATCAGCCCCAGCATTTT	many	-	TRBV2	TRBJ1-5
CASSSLTGVWTQYF	TGTGCCAGCAGCTCGCTAACAGGGGTGTGGACGCAGTATTTT	many	TRBD1	TRBV11-2	TRBJ2-3
CAWASGSIYNEQFF	TGTGCCTGGGCTAGCGGGAGTATCTACAATGAGCAGTTCTTC	many	TRBD2	TRBV30	TRBJ2-1
CAWRGGTGDDEQYF	TGTGCCTGGAGGGGGGGGACAGGGGATGACGAGCAGTACTTC	many	TRBD1	TRBV30	TRBJ2-7
CASSLGSSPLHF	TGTGCCAGCAGCTTAGGGTCTTCACCCCTCCACTTT	many	-	TRBV7-9	TRBJ1-6
CASSDKTPSSGANVLTF	TGTGCCAGCAGTGATAAGACCCCCAGCTCTGGGGCCAACGTCCTGACTTTC	few	-	TRBV6-1	TRBJ2-6